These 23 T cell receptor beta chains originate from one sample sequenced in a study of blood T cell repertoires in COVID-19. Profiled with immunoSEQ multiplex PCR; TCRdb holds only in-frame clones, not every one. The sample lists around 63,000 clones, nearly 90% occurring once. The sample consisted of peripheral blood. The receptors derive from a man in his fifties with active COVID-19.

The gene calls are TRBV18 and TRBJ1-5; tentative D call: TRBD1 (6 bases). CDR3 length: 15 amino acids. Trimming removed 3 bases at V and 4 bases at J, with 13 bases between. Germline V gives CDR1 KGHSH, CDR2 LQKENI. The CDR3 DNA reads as TGTGCCAGCTCACCGGGCAGGGGCCCTAATCAGCCCCAGCATTTT. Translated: CASSPGRGPNQPQHF.

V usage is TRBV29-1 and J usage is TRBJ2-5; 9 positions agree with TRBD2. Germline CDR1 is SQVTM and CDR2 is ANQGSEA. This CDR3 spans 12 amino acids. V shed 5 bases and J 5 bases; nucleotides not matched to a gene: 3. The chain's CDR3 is CSVMSGGETQYF. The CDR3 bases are TGCAGCGTTATGAGCGGGGGGGAGACCCAGTACTTC.

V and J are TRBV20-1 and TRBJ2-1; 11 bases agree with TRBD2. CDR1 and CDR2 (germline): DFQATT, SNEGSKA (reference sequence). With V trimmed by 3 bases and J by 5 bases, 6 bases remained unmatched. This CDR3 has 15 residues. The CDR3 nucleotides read TGCAGTGCTAGTCTGGCTAGCGGGGGGAACAATGAGCAGTTCTTC. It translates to CSASLASGGNNEQFF.

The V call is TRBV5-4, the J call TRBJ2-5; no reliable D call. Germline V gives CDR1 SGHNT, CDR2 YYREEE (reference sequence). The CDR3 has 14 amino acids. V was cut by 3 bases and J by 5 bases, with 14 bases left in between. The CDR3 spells CASSSPPPRETQYF. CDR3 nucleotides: TGTGCCAGCAGCTCCCCCCCGCCCCGGGAGACCCAGTACTTC.

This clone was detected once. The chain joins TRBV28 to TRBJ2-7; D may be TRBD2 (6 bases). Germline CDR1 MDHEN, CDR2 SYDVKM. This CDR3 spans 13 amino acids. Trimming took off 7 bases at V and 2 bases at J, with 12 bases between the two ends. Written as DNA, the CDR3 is TGTGCCAGCACCGGAGGAGGGACCTACGAGCAGTACTTC. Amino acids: CASTGGGTYEQYF. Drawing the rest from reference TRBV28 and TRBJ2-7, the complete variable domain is DVKVTQSSRYLVKRTGEKVFLECVQDMDHENMFWYRQDPGLGLRLIYFSYDVKMKEKGDIPEGYSVSREKKERFSLILESASTNQTSMYLCASTGGGTYEQYFGPGTRLTVT.

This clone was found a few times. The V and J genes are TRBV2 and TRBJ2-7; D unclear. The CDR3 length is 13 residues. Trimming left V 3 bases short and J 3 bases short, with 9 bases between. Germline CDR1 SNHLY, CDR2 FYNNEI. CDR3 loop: CASSEYRSYEQYF. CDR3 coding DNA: TGTGCCAGCAGTGAGTATAGGAGCTACGAGCAGTACTTC.

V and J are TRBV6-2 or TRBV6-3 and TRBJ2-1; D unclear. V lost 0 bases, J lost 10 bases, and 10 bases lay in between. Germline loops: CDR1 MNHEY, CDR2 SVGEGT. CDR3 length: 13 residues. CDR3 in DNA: TGTGCCAGCAGTTACTCGGCTGGGCAGGAGCAGTTCTTC. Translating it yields CASSYSAGQEQFF.

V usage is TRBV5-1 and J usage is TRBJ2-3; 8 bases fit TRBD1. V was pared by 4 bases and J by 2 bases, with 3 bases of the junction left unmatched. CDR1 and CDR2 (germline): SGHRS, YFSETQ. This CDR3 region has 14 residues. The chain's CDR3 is CASSVQGATDTQYF. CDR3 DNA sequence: TGCGCCAGCAGCGTCCAGGGGGCCACAGATACGCAGTATTTT.

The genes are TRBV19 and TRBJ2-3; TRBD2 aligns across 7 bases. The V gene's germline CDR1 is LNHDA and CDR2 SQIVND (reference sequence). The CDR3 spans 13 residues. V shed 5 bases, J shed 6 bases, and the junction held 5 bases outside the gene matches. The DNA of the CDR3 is TGTGCCAGTAGTTCGGGGGGACGGGATACGCAGTATTTT. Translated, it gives CASSSGGRDTQYF.

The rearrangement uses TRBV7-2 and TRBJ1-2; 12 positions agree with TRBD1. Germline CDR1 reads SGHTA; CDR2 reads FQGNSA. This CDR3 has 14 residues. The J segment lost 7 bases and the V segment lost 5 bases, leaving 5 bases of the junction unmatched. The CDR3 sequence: CASSPGQGAGGYTF. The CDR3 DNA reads TGTGCCAGCAGCCCGGGACAGGGGGCTGGTGGCTACACCTTC.

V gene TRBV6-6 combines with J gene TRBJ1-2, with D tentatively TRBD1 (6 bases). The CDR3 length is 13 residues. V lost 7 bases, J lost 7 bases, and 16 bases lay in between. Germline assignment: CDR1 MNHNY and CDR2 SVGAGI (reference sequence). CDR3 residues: CASIAQGFGGYTF. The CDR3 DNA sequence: TGTGCCAGCATTGCACAGGGATTTGGTGGCTACACCTTC.

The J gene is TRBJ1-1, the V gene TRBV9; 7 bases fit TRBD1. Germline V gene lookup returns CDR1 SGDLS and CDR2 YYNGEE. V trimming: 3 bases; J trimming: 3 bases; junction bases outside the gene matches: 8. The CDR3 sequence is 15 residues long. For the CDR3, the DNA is TGTGCCAGCAGCGCCCGACAGGGAACGTACACTGAAGCTTTCTTT. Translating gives CASSARQGTYTEAFF. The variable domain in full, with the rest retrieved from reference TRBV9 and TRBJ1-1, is DSGVTQTPKHLITATGQRVTLRCSPRSGDLSVYWYQQSLDQGLQFLIQYYNGEERAKGNILERFSAQQFPDLHSELNLSSLELGDSALYFCASSARQGTYTEAFFGQGTRLTVV.

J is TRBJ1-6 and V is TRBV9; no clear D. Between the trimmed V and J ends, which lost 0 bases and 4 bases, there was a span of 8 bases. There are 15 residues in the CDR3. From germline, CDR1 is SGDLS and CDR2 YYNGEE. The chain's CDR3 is CASSVGSGYNSPLHF. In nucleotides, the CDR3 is TGTGCCAGCAGCGTAGGCAGCGGATATAATTCACCCCTCCACTTT.

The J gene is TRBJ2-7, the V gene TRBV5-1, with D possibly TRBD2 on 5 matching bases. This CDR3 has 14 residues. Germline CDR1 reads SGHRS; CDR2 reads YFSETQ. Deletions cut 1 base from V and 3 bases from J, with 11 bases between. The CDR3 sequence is CASSLSGTSYEQYF. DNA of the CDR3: TGCGCCAGCAGCTTGAGCGGCACTAGCTACGAGCAGTACTTC.

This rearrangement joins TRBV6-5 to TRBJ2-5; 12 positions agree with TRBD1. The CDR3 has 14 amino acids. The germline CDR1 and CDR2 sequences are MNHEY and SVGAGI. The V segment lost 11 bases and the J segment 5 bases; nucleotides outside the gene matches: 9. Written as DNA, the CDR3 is TGTGCCGGCAAAGGGACAGGGGGCATTGAGACCCAGTACTTC. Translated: CAGKGTGGIETQYF.

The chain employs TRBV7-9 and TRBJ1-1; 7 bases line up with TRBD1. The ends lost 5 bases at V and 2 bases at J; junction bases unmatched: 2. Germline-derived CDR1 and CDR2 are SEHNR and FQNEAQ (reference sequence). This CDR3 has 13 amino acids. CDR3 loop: CASSRQGNTEAFF. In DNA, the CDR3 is TGTGCCAGCAGCCGACAGGGTAACACTGAAGCTTTCTTT.

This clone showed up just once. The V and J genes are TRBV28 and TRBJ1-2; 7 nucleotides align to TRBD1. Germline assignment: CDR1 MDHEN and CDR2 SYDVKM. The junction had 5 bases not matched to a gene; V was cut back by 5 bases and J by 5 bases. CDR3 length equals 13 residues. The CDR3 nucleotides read TGTGCCAGCAGTACAACAGGGGCGTATGGCTACACCTTC. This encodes CASSTTGAYGYTF.

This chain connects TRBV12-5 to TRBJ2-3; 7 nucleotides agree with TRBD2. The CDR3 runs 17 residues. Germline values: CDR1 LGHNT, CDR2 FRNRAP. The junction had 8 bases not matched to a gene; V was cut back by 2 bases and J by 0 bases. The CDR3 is CASGLFPRGVSTDTQYF. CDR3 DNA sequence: TGTGCTAGTGGTTTGTTCCCTCGGGGGGTCAGCACAGATACGCAGTATTTT.

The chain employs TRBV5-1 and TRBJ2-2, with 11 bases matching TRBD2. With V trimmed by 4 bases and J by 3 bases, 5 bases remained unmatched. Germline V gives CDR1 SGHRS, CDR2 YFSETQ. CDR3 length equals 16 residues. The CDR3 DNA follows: TGCGCCAGCAGCACCGGGACTAGCGGTTACACCGGGGAGCTGTTTTTT. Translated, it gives CASSTGTSGYTGELFF.

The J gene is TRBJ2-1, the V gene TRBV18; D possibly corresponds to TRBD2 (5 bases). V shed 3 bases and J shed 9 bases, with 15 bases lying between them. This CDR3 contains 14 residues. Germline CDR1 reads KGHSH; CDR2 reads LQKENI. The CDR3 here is CASSPLLSGIEQFF. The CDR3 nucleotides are TGTGCCAGCTCACCCCTGCTCTCGGGAATTGAGCAGTTCTTC.

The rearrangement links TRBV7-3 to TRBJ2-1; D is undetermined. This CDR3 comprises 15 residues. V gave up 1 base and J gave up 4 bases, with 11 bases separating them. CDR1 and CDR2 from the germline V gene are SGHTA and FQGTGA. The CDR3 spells CASSLIVSGYNEQFF. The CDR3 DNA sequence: TGTGCCAGCAGCTTAATAGTATCGGGTTACAATGAGCAGTTCTTC.

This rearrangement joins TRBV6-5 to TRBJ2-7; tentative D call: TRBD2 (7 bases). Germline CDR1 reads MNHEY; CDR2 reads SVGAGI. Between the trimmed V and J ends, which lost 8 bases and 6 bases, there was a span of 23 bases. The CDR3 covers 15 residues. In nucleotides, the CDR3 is TGTGCCAGCCTTGGGGGCGGGGGATCTTCGTTCGAGCAGTACTTC. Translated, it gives CASLGGGGSSFEQYF.

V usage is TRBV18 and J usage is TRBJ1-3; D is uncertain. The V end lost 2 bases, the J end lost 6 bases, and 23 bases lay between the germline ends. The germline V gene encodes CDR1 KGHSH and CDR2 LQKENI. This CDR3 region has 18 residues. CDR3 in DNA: TGTGCCAGCTCACCAATACCCGTTGGTCAGGCTACCGAAAACACCATATATTTT. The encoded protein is CASSPIPVGQATENTIYF.